These 11 T cell receptor beta chains were all obtained from the same sample, sequenced in a study of blood T cells in healthy people across ages. With a J-beta primer mix and a sample-barcoded 5' primer, a second PCR ran about 6 to 11 cycles. TCRdb recomputed calls from the 5' RACE reads with MiXCR, one row per CDR3 protein. This sample has over 1,200,000 distinct CDR3 sequences; approximately 59% occur once, and the top ten carry roughly 7%. The sample comprised blood. The receptors stem from a man between 18 and 35 years old in good health.

This clonotype was seen more than once but under ten times. The chain carries TRBV29-1 and TRBJ2-4; D tentatively reads TRBD1 or TRBD2 (5 bases each). The J call is doubtful: the DNA matches TRBJ2-7 better. This CDR3 has 13 amino acids. The V gene's germline CDR1 is SQVTM and CDR2 ANQGSEA. The CDR3 coding sequence is TGCAGCGTTGAAGATGGGACCCACTACGAGCAGTACTTC. Amino acid sequence: CSVEDGTHYEQYF.

This chain connects TRBV6-5 to TRBJ2-6; possibly TRBD1 for D (6 bases). This CDR3 is 16 amino acids long. Between the trimmed V and J ends, which lost 7 bases and 1 base, there was a span of 14 bases. CDR1 and CDR2 from the germline V gene are MNHEY and SVGAGI. CDR3 DNA: TGTGCCAGCAATGCACCTGACAGGTCTGGGGCCAACGTCCTGACTTTC. The encoded protein is CASNAPDRSGANVLTF.

The chain has TRBV18 and TRBJ2-3, with TRBD2 matching 7 bases. Trimming at V came to 3 bases and at J to 4 bases, leaving 7 bases not matched to a gene. The CDR3 extends over 15 amino acids. Germline CDR1 and CDR2: KGHSH and LQKENI. In DNA, the CDR3 is TGTGCCAGCTCACCCCGCGGGAGTACGGCAGATACGCAGTATTTT. It yields the protein CASSPRGSTADTQYF.

This clonotype was counted once. V is TRBV2 and J is TRBJ1-5, with 10 bases aligning to TRBD1. CDR3 size: 14 residues. Germline-derived CDR1 and CDR2 are SNHLY and FYNNEI. J lost 5 bases, V lost 5 bases, and 3 bases had no gene match. CDR3 in amino acids: CASSTTGGYQPQHF. CDR3 in DNA: TGTGCCAGCAGTACGACAGGGGGCTATCAGCCCCAGCATTTT.

The chain has TRBV27 and TRBJ2-1; either TRBD1 or TRBD2 may supply D (5 bases each). Trimming pared 8 bases from V and 4 bases from J, leaving 15 bases between. The CDR3 spans 14 residues. Germline CDR1 reads MNHEY; CDR2 reads SMNVEV (reference sequence). CDR3 in DNA: TGTGCCAGCCTGGGGGTTAGGGGATACAATGAGCAGTTCTTC. It is translated as CASLGVRGYNEQFF.

This clonotype has a handful of counts. The chain joins TRBV12-3 or TRBV12-4 to TRBJ1-5; D is unclear. This CDR3 is 11 amino acids long. V was pared by 6 bases and J by 3 bases, with 3 bases between. CDR3 bases: TGTGCCAGCAGCGTCAATCAGCCCCAGCATTTT. Protein product: CASSVNQPQHF.

The rearrangement links TRBV20-1 to TRBJ2-1; 7 bases align to TRBD1. J lost 3 bases, V lost 0 bases, and 5 bases had no gene match. Germline V gene lookup returns CDR1 DFQATT and CDR2 SNEGSKA (reference sequence). This CDR3 contains 15 residues. The CDR3 sequence: CSARDLRDSYNEQFF. In DNA, the CDR3 is TGCAGTGCTAGAGACCTACGGGACAGCTACAATGAGCAGTTCTTC.

The chain links TRBV20-1 to TRBJ1-2; no clear D. This CDR3 has 13 residues. The germline gives CDR1 DFQATT, CDR2 SNEGSKA (reference sequence). Deletions cut 4 bases from V and 6 bases from J, with 15 bases between. The CDR3 protein is CSAMGGLWNGYTF. As DNA, the CDR3 is TGCAGTGCTATGGGCGGCCTGTGGAATGGCTACACCTTC.

This chain connects TRBV7-6 to TRBJ1-6; TRBD1 matches at 7 bases. The length of the CDR3 is 14 residues. The J segment lost 6 bases and the V segment lost 5 bases, leaving 4 bases of the junction unmatched. Per the germline V gene, CDR1 is SGHVS and CDR2 is FNYEAQ. The CDR3 region is CASSQGQLNSPLHF. The CDR3 DNA sequence: TGTGCCAGCAGCCAGGGACAGCTTAATTCACCCCTCCACTTT.

This clonotype was detected a few times. The DNA for the CDR3 is TGTGCCAGCAGTTCGGACCCTATCCTCCATCCGGGACTAAACACAGATACGCAGTATTTT. It translates to CASSSDPILHPGLNTDTQYF. The chain has TRBV28 and TRBJ2-3; 7 bases map to TRBD2. Unmatched junction bases numbered 21, after V lost 4 bases and J lost 2 bases. The CDR3 sequence is 20 residues long. Germline assignment: CDR1 MDHEN and CDR2 SYDVKM.

The sample holds a few counts of this clonotype. The rearrangement joins TRBV3-1 to TRBJ2-5; TRBD1 might be the D (5 bases). The CDR3 extends over 14 amino acids. Germline V gene lookup returns CDR1 LGHDT and CDR2 YNNKEL (reference sequence). V gave up 1 base and J gave up 5 bases, with 11 bases separating them. The CDR3 protein is CASSQAARGETQYF. The CDR3 DNA follows: TGTGCCAGCAGCCAAGCAGCAAGGGGCGAGACCCAGTACTTC.